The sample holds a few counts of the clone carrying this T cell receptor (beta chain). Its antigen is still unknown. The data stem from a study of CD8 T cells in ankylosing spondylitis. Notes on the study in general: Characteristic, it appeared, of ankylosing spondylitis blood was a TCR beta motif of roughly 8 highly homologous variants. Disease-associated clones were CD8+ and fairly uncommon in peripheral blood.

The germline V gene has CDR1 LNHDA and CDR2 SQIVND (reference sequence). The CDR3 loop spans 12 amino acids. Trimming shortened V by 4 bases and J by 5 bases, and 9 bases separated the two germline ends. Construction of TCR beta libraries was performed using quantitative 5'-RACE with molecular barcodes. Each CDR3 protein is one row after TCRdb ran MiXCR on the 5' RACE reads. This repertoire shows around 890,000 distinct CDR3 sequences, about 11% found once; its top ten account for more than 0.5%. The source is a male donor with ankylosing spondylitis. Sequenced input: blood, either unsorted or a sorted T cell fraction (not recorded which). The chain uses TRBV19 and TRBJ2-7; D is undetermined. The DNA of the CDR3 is TGTGCCAGTAGTACCGCCGTGAACGAGCAGTACTTC. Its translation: CASSTAVNEQYF.